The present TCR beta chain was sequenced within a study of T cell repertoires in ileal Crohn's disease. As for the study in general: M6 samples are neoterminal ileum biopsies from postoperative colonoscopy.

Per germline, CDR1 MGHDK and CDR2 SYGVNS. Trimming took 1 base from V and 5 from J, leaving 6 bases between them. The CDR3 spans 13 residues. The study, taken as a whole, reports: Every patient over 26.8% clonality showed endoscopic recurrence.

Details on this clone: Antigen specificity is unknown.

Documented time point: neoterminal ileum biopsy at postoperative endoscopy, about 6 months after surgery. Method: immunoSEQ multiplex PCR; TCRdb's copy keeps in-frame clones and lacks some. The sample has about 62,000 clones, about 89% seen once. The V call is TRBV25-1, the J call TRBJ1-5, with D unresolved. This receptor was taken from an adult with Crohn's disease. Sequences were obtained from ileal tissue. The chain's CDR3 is CASSELGDQPQHF. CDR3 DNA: TGTGCCAGCAGTGAATTGGGAGATCAGCCCCAGCATTTT.